This T cell receptor (beta chain) was recorded in a study of shared clonotypes between healthy human individuals. The study, taken as a whole, reports: An effect of sequencing depth on clonotype sharing among donors was expected. Clonotypes which were not shared had lower generation probabilities than clonotypes that all four donors shared. The researchers took only blood, and tissue repertoires probably look different.

Points on this clone: The antigen is not known.

TCRdb's copy holds only in-frame clones and misses some; the assay was immunoSEQ multiplex PCR. The data show approximately 2,000,000 clones, about nine tenths seen once. Deletions cut 6 bases from V and 5 bases from J, with 20 bases between. The CDR3 is 15 amino acids. Germline V CDR1 and CDR2: MNHEY, SMNVEV (reference sequence). The receptor's source is a man between 18 and 35 years old in good health. Some clones in this sample may be carry-over from other donors' samples. Material: naive CD4+ T cells from PBMCs. Subset defined: CD45RA+ positively selected. V is TRBV27 and J is TRBJ2-7; D might be TRBD1 (6 bases). The CDR3 loop reads CASRLETGYRNEQYF. DNA of the CDR3: TGTGCCAGCAGACTGGAGACAGGTTACAGGAACGAGCAGTACTTC.